These 8 T cell receptor beta chains came from one sample sequenced in a study of CD8+CD57+ T cells in acquired aplastic anemia. Template material for TCR beta VDJ and CDR3 profiling consisted of genomic DNA. TCRdb fed the reads into MiXCR, producing one record per CDR3 protein. This table holds 190,000 or so distinct CDR3 sequences, about 59% found once. The source material was sorted CD4+, CD8+, or CD8+CD57+ T cells (not recorded which) from PBMCs. The source of these receptors is a human donor in good health.

This clonotype turned up a few times. The rearrangement uses TRBV20-1 and TRBJ2-2; D might be TRBD2 (6 bases). V lost 3 bases and J lost 3, with 14 bases in between. The CDR3 loop spans 15 amino acids. CDR1 is DFQATT, CDR2 SNEGSKA, per germline (reference sequence). CDR3 region: CSASEAGRDTGELFF. The CDR3 DNA follows: TGCAGTGCTAGTGAGGCGGGACGGGACACCGGGGAGCTGTTTTTT.

This clonotype has a count of ten or more. The V call is TRBV29-1, the J call TRBJ2-7, with D unresolved. V lost 2 bases and J 4 bases, leaving 6 bases between the germline ends. CDR1 SQVTM and CDR2 ANQGSEA come from the germline V gene. This CDR3 is built from 11 residues. DNA for the CDR3: TGCAGCGTTGAATTGGGGTACGAGCAGTACTTC. Translation: CSVELGYEQYF.

This clonotype was seen a handful of times. This chain connects TRBV10-3 to TRBJ1-1, with TRBD1 matching over 7 bases. Germline-derived CDR1 and CDR2 are ENHRY and SYGVKD. The CDR3 sequence is 12 residues long. V was pared by 8 bases and J by 4 bases, with 4 bases of the junction left unmatched. CDR3 sequence reads: CAIWTGSTEAFF. DNA for the CDR3: TGTGCCATCTGGACAGGTTCCACTGAAGCTTTCTTT.

This chain joins TRBV15 and TRBJ1-1; weak D call: TRBD1 (6 bases). Germline CDR1 LNHNV, CDR2 YYDKDF (reference sequence). The CDR3 extends over 17 amino acids. Trimming took 3 bases from V and 3 from J, leaving 20 bases between them. The CDR3 DNA follows: TGTGCCACCAGCAGGAACAGGGAGTTGGCTATTCACACTGAAGCTTTCTTT. It translates to CATSRNRELAIHTEAFF.

The V and J genes are TRBV19 and TRBJ2-7; 12 bases line up with TRBD1. J gave up 6 bases and V 3 bases, and 3 bases lay outside the gene matches. The CDR3 covers 14 residues. Germline CDR1 reads LNHDA; CDR2 reads SQIVND (reference sequence). The CDR3 nucleotides are TGTGCCAGTAGTATTGGGACAGGGGGCTCCGAGCAGTACTTC. This codes for CASSIGTGGSEQYF.

This chain uses TRBV11-2 with TRBJ2-2; D is undetermined. Trimming removed 5 bases at V and 0 bases at J, with 10 bases between. The CDR3 contains 15 residues. CDR1 is SGHAT and CDR2 is FQNNGV in the germline V gene. In nucleotides, the CDR3 is TGTGCCAGCAGCCCCCGGGCCGCGAACACCGGGGAGCTGTTTTTT. Its protein product is CASSPRAANTGELFF.

V is TRBV19 and J is TRBJ2-7; D is ambiguous. Trimming stripped 5 bases from V and 7 bases from J, with 9 bases between. The V gene's germline CDR1 is LNHDA and CDR2 SQIVND (reference sequence). CDR3 length equals 11 residues. CDR3 nucleotides: TGTGCCAGTAGTGTTGGTAGGGAGCAGTACTTC. Translating gives CASSVGREQYF.

In its sample, this clonotype was seen many times. The chain uses TRBV6-6 and TRBJ1-4; D call uncertain. The CDR3 covers 14 residues. The V and J ends lost 6 bases and 5 bases respectively, with 13 bases between them. Germline CDR1 reads MNHNY; CDR2 reads SVGAGI (reference sequence). CDR3 bases: TGTGCCAGCAGCCTTGTTAGTTGGAATGAAAAACTGTTTTTT. Its translation is CASSLVSWNEKLFF.